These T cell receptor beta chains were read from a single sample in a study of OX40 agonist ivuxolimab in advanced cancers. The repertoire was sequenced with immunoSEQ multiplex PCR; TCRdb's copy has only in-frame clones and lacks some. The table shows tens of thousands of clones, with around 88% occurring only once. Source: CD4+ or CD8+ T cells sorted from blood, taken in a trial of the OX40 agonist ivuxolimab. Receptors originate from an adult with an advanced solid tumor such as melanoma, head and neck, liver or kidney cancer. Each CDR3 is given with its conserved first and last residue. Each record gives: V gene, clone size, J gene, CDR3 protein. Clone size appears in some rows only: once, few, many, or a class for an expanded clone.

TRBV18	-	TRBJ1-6	CASSPSSYNSPLHF
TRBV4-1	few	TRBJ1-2	CASSQALTAPYGYTF
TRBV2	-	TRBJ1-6	CASSEAGRYSPLHF
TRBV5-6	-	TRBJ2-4	CASSLGTVAKNIQYF
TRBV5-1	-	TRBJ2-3	CASRLDRPTDTQYF
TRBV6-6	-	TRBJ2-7	CASSYSEATSYEQYF
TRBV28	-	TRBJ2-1	CASSWPGQRFYNEQFF
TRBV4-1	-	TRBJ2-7	CASSQDRGERGYEQYF
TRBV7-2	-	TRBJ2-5	CASNSLGQGGETQYF
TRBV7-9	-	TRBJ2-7	CASSLTGWEQYF
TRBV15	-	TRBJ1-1	CATSLGVGTEAFF
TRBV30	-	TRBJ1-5	CAWGYRGNQPQHF
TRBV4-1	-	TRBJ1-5	CASSQDKVQGNQPQHF
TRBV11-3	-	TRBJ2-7	CASSPTGRLRYEQYF
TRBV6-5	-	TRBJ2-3	CASRVLREATDTQYF
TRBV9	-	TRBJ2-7	CASSVVSSGSSHEQYF
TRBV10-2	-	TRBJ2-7	CASGPGGNSYGQYF
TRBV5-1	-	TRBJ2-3	CASSLRSGTSGGASTDTQYF
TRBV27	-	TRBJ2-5	CASMQASGRAWHQETQYF
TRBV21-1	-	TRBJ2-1	CASSAKLNEQFF
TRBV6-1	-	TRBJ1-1	CASEFVGGASTEAFF
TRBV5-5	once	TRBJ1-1	CASRSGQGIPEAFF
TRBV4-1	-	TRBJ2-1	CASSQSPTGLAGEDNEQFF
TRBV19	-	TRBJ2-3	CASTQLADTDTQYF
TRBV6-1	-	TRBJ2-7	CASSKGLGREQYF
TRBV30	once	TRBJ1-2	CAWSAGGTRYTF
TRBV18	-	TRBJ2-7	CASSPGTGSYEQYF
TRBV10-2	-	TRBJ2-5	CASSDGSGGQQTQYF
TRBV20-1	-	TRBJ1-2	CSAGAMGYTF
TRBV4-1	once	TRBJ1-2	CASSNPTGGNYGYTF
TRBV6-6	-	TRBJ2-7	CASSYQNEQYF
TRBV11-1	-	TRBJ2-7	CASSGLVSYEQYF
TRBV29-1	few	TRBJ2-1	CSVEVDVAGGGQFF
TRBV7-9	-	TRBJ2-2	CASSSVGGSNTGELFF
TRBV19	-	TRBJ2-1	CASSTVTGRNEQFF
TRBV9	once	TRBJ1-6	CASSVGQSVGFPLHF
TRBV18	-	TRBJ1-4	CASSPGTNEKLFF
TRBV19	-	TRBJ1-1	CASSKTVNTEAFF
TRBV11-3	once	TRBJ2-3	CAGAASSTDTQYF
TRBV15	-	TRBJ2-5	CATSRDSVGEETQYF
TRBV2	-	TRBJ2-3	CAIAGDSTDTQYF
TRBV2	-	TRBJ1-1	CASTWDGTNTEAFF
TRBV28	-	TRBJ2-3	CASSTRTGSSTDTQYF
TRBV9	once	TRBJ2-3	CASSVPGTDTQYF
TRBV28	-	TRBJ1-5	CASSLFGPQHF
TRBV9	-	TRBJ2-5	CASSVASTGGGETQYF
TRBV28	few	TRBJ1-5	CASSFGPRGSWNQPQHF
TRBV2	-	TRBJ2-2	CASSGTSGTGELFF
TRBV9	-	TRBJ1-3	CASSVASHTGEGNTIYF
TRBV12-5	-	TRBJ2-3	CASGSNMDADTQYF
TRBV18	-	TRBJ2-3	CASSPNGGTDTQYF
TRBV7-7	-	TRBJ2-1	CASSLDTWNEQFF
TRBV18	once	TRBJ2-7	CASSNGLAGGYEQYF